Listed below are T cell receptor beta chains from one sample, sequenced in a study of T-cell reconstitution after alpha-beta-depleted transplantation in children. In TCRdb, the PCR reads were re-called with MiXCR into one record per CDR3 protein. The sample includes approximately 190,000 distinct CDR3 sequences, approximately 6.8% of them seen just once. The source material was PBMCs, sampled before TCRalphabeta/CD19-depleted stem cell transplant. All receptors come from a girl under three years old with combined immunodeficiency, due to receive a stem cell transplant. The CDR3 runs from the conserved cysteine through the conserved F or W. D genes are given only for firm matches. Clone size is given for some rows only: seen once, a few or many times, or a class if the clone is expanded.

clone_size: NA; v_call: TRBV19; d_call: TRBD2; j_call: TRBJ2-1; cdr3_nt: TGTGCCAGTAGCCCCCCGGGGGGTAGCGGTCGTACCTACAATGAGCAGTTCTTC; cdr3_aa: CASSPPGGSGRTYNEQFF
clone_size: many; v_call: TRBV29-1; d_call: NA; j_call: TRBJ2-1; cdr3_nt: TGCAGCGTTGAAGAGGGGGGGGCCTGGAATGAGCAGTTCTTC; cdr3_aa: CSVEEGGAWNEQFF
clone_size: NA; v_call: TRBV7-9; d_call: NA; j_call: TRBJ1-4; cdr3_nt: TGTGCCAGCGATCGTAGGGGGGAAAAACTGTTTTTT; cdr3_aa: CASDRRGEKLFF
clone_size: few; v_call: TRBV12-3/TRBV12-4; d_call: NA; j_call: TRBJ1-5; cdr3_nt: TGTGCCAGCAGTACAGGTCTTGGGGGCAATCAGCCCCAGCATTTT; cdr3_aa: CASSTGLGGNQPQHF
clone_size: many; v_call: TRBV29-1; d_call: NA; j_call: TRBJ2-1; cdr3_nt: TGCAGCGTTGAAGAACGATCCTACGAGCAGTTCTTC; cdr3_aa: CSVEERSYEQFF
clone_size: many; v_call: TRBV19; d_call: TRBD2; j_call: TRBJ2-5; cdr3_nt: TGTGCCAGTAGTATCTCCGGGGGGGAGACCCAGTACTTC; cdr3_aa: CASSISGGETQYF
clone_size: many; v_call: TRBV18; d_call: TRBD1; j_call: TRBJ1-6; cdr3_nt: TGTGCCAGCTCACCAACAGGGGATCTCCTGAATAATTCACCCCTCCACTTT; cdr3_aa: CASSPTGDLLNNSPLHF
clone_size: many; v_call: TRBV28; d_call: NA; j_call: TRBJ2-2; cdr3_nt: TGTGCCAGCAGTGTTCGAAAATCGACTGCTGAGCTGTTTTTT; cdr3_aa: CASSVRKSTAELFF
clone_size: many; v_call: TRBV11-2; d_call: TRBD2; j_call: TRBJ2-5; cdr3_nt: TGTGCCAGCAGCTTAGTGGGCGGGAGAGTCGGCGAGACCCAGTACTTC; cdr3_aa: CASSLVGGRVGETQYF
clone_size: NA; v_call: TRBV2; d_call: TRBD2; j_call: TRBJ2-1; cdr3_nt: TGTACCAGCAGTTTACCTAGCGGGAGGGCCGTAGCCTACAATGAGCAGTTCTTC; cdr3_aa: CTSSLPSGRAVAYNEQFF
clone_size: NA; v_call: TRBV13; d_call: NA; j_call: TRBJ2-2; cdr3_nt: TGTGCCAGCAGCCACTACCTATTCGGCACCGGGGAGCTGTTTTTT; cdr3_aa: CASSHYLFGTGELFF
clone_size: NA; v_call: TRBV24-1; d_call: NA; j_call: TRBJ1-2; cdr3_nt: TGTGCCACCAGTGGCAGTGGGTATGGCTACACCTTC; cdr3_aa: CATSGSGYGYTF
clone_size: many; v_call: TRBV5-1; d_call: TRBD1; j_call: TRBJ2-1; cdr3_nt: TGCGCCAGCAGCCCCGGGACAGGGGTCGGTGAGCAGTTCTTC; cdr3_aa: CASSPGTGVGEQFF
clone_size: many; v_call: TRBV9; d_call: NA; j_call: TRBJ1-5; cdr3_nt: TGTGCCAGCAGCGTGACGCCTTATAGCAATCAGCCCCAGCATTTT; cdr3_aa: CASSVTPYSNQPQHF
clone_size: many; v_call: TRBV25-1; d_call: NA; j_call: TRBJ2-7; cdr3_nt: TGTGCCAGCAGTGAATATGGGGGTTCTCCCTACGAGCAGTACTTC; cdr3_aa: CASSEYGGSPYEQYF